The 24 T cell receptor beta chains below were found in one sample sequenced in a study of cytomegalovirus exposure and HLA in healthy donors. Amplification used 60 Vbeta primers and 13 Jbeta primers. Repertoires were generated with immunoSEQ multiplex PCR, while TCRdb's copy carries only in-frame clones and drops some. Among 100,000 to 120,000 clones listed, approximately 69% were seen once. Sequencing used PBMCs. Every receptor here comes from a woman in her 40s in good health and CMV-seropositive.

The J gene is TRBJ1-1, the V gene TRBV2; maybe TRBD1 (6 bases). The CDR3 consists of 13 residues. The V end lost 8 bases, the J end lost 1 base, and 11 bases lay between the germline ends. Per germline, CDR1 SNHLY and CDR2 FYNNEI. CDR3 coding DNA: TGTGCCAGCCTCCGGGGACAGAACACTGAAGCTTTCTTT. The encoded protein is CASLRGQNTEAFF. The full variable domain, completed using reference TRBV2 and TRBJ1-1, is EPEVTQTPSHQVTQMGQEVILRCVPISNHLYFYWYRQILGQKVEFLVSFYNNEISEKSEIFDDQFSVERPDGSNFTLKIRSTKLEDSAMYFCASLRGQNTEAFFGQGTRLTVV.

The chain recombines TRBV11-2 with TRBJ1-1; D gene uncertain. CDR1 SGHAT and CDR2 FQNNGV come from the germline V gene. V was cut by 0 bases and J by 8 bases, with 7 bases left in between. The CDR3 has 12 amino acids. The CDR3: CASSLDRGEAFF. CDR3 in DNA: TGTGCCAGCAGCTTAGATAGAGGGGAAGCTTTCTTT.

The chain joins TRBV30 to TRBJ1-4; D is possibly TRBD1 (5 bases). This CDR3 is built from 12 residues. Germline V gene sequence: CDR1 GTSNPN, CDR2 SVGIG (reference sequence). V dropped 4 bases and J dropped 8 bases, with 11 bases sitting between them. As DNA, the CDR3 is TGTGCCTGGAACCGGGGGGAGGAAAAACTGTTTTTT. This encodes CAWNRGEEKLFF. The variable domain in full, with the rest retrieved from reference TRBV30 and TRBJ1-4, is SQTIHQWPATLVQPVGSPLSLECTVEGTSNPNLYWYRQAAGRGLQLLFYSVGIGQISSEVPQNLSASRPQDRQFILSSKKLLLSDSGFYLCAWNRGEEKLFFGSGTQLSVL.

The chain carries TRBV7-8 and TRBJ1-1, with D possibly matching TRBD1 (6 bases). Trimming took 1 base from V and 1 from J, leaving 19 bases between them. CDR1 and CDR2 from the germline V gene are SGHVS and FQNEAQ. The CDR3 has 18 amino acids. CDR3 coding DNA: TGTGCCAGCAGCTTAGTTATACAGGGAGGGCATAGGAACACTGAAGCTTTCTTT. Protein product: CASSLVIQGGHRNTEAFF.

The J gene is TRBJ1-2, the V gene TRBV4-3, with no clear D. The CDR3 is 13 amino acids. V shed 3 bases and J shed 8 bases, with 13 bases lying between them. The germline V gene has CDR1 LGHNA and CDR2 YSLEER. This chain's CDR3 is CASSHDRGRGYTF. The CDR3, as DNA: TGCGCCAGCAGCCATGACCGAGGGAGGGGCTACACCTTC.

J is TRBJ1-2 and V is TRBV12-5; a possible D gene is TRBD1 (5 bases). The CDR3 extends over 15 amino acids. V was shortened by 7 bases and J by 2 bases, with 17 bases between the two germline ends. In germline, CDR1 is LGHNT, CDR2 FRNRAP. The CDR3 sequence: CASARGGEGNYGYTF. For the CDR3, the DNA is TGTGCTAGTGCCCGGGGCGGGGAAGGCAACTATGGCTACACCTTC.

As to this clone: At one end the junction does not follow the germline gene, possibly because of a read error. This chain joins TRBV18 and TRBJ1-2; no definite D call. Germline CDR1 and CDR2: KGHSH and LQKENI. The CDR3 has 12 amino acids. In DNA form, the CDR3 reads TGTGTCAGCTCGCCCTCGGACTATGGCTACACCTTC. Amino acids: CVSSPSDYGYTF.

To note about this clone: The same CDR3 is also encoded by other DNA sequences in this sample. The V gene is TRBV6-6, the J gene TRBJ2-1; TRBD1 might be the D (6 bases). Between the trimmed V and J ends, which lost 2 bases and 3 bases, there was a span of 8 bases. In germline, CDR1 is MNHNY, CDR2 SVGAGI (reference sequence). The CDR3 runs to 14 residues. The chain's CDR3 is CASSYGTLYNEQFF. Written as DNA, the CDR3 is TGTGCCAGCAGTTACGGGACACTCTACAATGAGCAGTTCTTC.

The chain uses TRBV7-2 and TRBJ1-2, with D unclear. V lost 0 bases and J lost 10, with 9 bases in between. From germline, CDR1 is SGHTA and CDR2 FQGNSA. The CDR3 loop spans 12 amino acids. The DNA for the CDR3 is TGTGCCAGCAGCTTAGCACAGAACTCCTACACCTTC. It encodes CASSLAQNSYTF.

The V and J genes are TRBV5-1 and TRBJ2-3; tentatively, D is TRBD1 (6 bases). Germline assignment: CDR1 SGHRS and CDR2 YFSETQ. Trimming stripped 3 bases from V and 6 bases from J, with 8 bases between. This CDR3 comprises 12 residues. The chain's CDR3 is CASSSGQDTQYF. The CDR3 DNA is TGCGCCAGCAGCTCCGGACAGGATACGCAGTATTTT.

This chain joins TRBV4-1 and TRBJ2-5, with 12 bases matching TRBD2. The J call is in doubt because the DNA end fits TRBJ2-7 better. Germline V gene data show CDR1 as MGHRA and CDR2 as YSYEKL. The CDR3 is 16 residues long. The CDR3 nucleotides read TGCGCCAGCAGCCAACCGACTAGCGGGAGTTGGCACGAGCAGTACTTC. Protein sequence: CASSQPTSGSWHEQYF.

The chain has TRBV5-1 and TRBJ2-2; D is unclear. Trimming took off 0 bases at V and 4 bases at J, with 13 bases between the two ends. CDR1 and CDR2 (germline): SGHRS, YFSETQ. The CDR3 is 16 amino acids. The CDR3 spells CASSLARVAITGELFF. The CDR3 coding sequence is TGCGCCAGCAGCTTGGCACGGGTTGCCATCACCGGGGAGCTGTTTTTT.

The chain links TRBV2 to TRBJ1-1; tentative D call: TRBD1 (6 bases). Germline V gene sequence: CDR1 SNHLY, CDR2 FYNNEI. The CDR3 is made up of 13 amino acids. Trimming pared 5 bases from V and 4 bases from J, leaving 11 bases between. The CDR3 nucleotides are TGTGCCAGCAGTACAGGGTTCGGCACTGAAGCTTTCTTT. Encoded protein: CASSTGFGTEAFF.

This chain joins TRBV15 and TRBJ2-2; D possibly corresponds to TRBD1 (6 bases). Germline lookup yields CDR1 LNHNV and CDR2 YYDKDF (reference sequence). Deletions cut 4 bases from V and 1 base from J, with 10 bases between. CDR3 size: 15 residues. CDR3 in DNA: TGTGCCACCAGCAACCGGGACAAGAACACCGGGGAGCTGTTTTTT. Translating gives CATSNRDKNTGELFF.

The V gene is TRBV2, the J gene TRBJ2-7, with 9 bases aligning to TRBD2. CDR3 length: 14 amino acids. From germline, CDR1 is SNHLY and CDR2 FYNNEI. Unmatched junction bases numbered 11, after V lost 7 bases and J lost 7 bases. In DNA, the CDR3 is TGTGCCAGCAAGGCTAGCGGGGTCTTTGCGGAGCAGTACTTC. As protein: CASKASGVFAEQYF.

This clone has a handful of counts. The genes are TRBV7-9 and TRBJ1-1; 12 bases match TRBD1. CDR3 length equals 15 residues. Per the germline V gene, CDR1 is SEHNR and CDR2 is FQNEAQ (reference sequence). J was trimmed by 11 bases and V by 0 bases; bases with no gene match: 7. The CDR3 DNA reads TGTGCCAGCAGCTTAGCCGGGACAGGGGGCGCGTGGGCTTTCTTT. Translation gives CASSLAGTGGAWAFF.

The chain couples TRBV5-1 to TRBJ2-1; tentative D call: TRBD2 (6 bases). The CDR3 consists of 18 residues. V was shortened by 4 bases and J by 12 bases, with 32 bases between the two germline ends. The germline CDR1 and CDR2 sequences are SGHRS and YFSETQ. CDR3 sequence reads: CASSLMMLSASDAVGQFF. CDR3 DNA sequence: TGCGCCAGCAGCCTAATGATGCTTTCGGCTAGCGACGCTGTTGGGCAGTTCTTC.

The chain links TRBV7-2 to TRBJ1-6; no clear D. V dropped 8 bases and J dropped 9 bases, with 14 bases sitting between them. Germline V gene lookup returns CDR1 SGHTA and CDR2 FQGNSA. This CDR3 has 13 residues. CDR3: CASRGSGVSPLHF. CDR3 nucleotide sequence: TGTGCCAGCCGGGGATCTGGGGTTTCACCCCTCCACTTT.

The chain joins TRBV7-9 to TRBJ1-4; D is unresolved. Germline CDR1 reads SEHNR; CDR2 reads FQNEAQ (reference sequence). The CDR3 consists of 15 residues. V was pared by 2 bases and J by 0 bases, with 7 bases between. The CDR3 DNA follows: TGTGCCAGCAGCTTATCCGGGGCAACTAATGAAAAACTGTTTTTT. This translates into CASSLSGATNEKLFF.

This chain links TRBV9 with TRBJ2-1; TRBD1 is a possible D gene (6 bases). Germline CDR1 is SGDLS and CDR2 is YYNGEE. Deletions cut 3 bases from V and 0 bases from J, with 13 bases between. This CDR3 contains 16 residues. The CDR3: CASSAQGRSSYNEQFF. For the CDR3, the DNA is TGTGCCAGCAGCGCCCAGGGGCGGAGCTCCTACAATGAGCAGTTCTTC.

This clone was detected a few times. The chain is built from TRBV5-1 and TRBJ2-1, with 13 bases lining up with TRBD2. CDR3 length: 15 residues. CDR1 and CDR2 (germline): SGHRS, YFSETQ. Trimming at V came to 0 bases and at J to 8 bases, leaving 2 bases not matched to a gene. CDR3 sequence reads: CASSLGTSGGDEQFF. CDR3 coding DNA: TGCGCCAGCAGCTTGGGAACTAGCGGGGGGGATGAGCAGTTCTTC.

The chain uses TRBV27 and TRBJ2-1; tentatively, D is TRBD2 (5 bases). Germline CDR1 is MNHEY and CDR2 is SMNVEV (reference sequence). Trimming shortened V by 2 bases and J by 8 bases, and 10 bases separated the two germline ends. The CDR3 is 13 amino acids. The CDR3 here is CASSLISVDEQFF. The CDR3, as DNA: TGTGCCAGCAGTTTAATTAGCGTCGATGAGCAGTTCTTC.

The chain has TRBV7-8 and TRBJ2-5; a weak D match, TRBD2 (7 bases). CDR3 length: 16 residues. V gave up 2 bases and J gave up 4 bases, with 17 bases separating them. The V gene's germline CDR1 is SGHVS and CDR2 FQNEAQ. CDR3 in amino acids: CASSLRGATTRETQYF. The CDR3 DNA reads TGTGCCAGCAGCTTACGGGGGGCGACTACTCGAGAGACCCAGTACTTC.

This chain joins TRBV5-6 and TRBJ2-2; 9 bases agree with TRBD2. With 0 bases clipped from V and 6 bases from J, the junction kept 6 bases outside the gene matches. In germline, CDR1 is SGHDT, CDR2 YYEEEE. This CDR3 is 16 amino acids long. CDR3 in amino acids: CASSLEAGGFSGELFF. The CDR3, as DNA: TGTGCCAGCAGCTTGGAGGCGGGAGGGTTTTCCGGGGAGCTGTTTTTT.